These 19 T cell receptor beta chains originate from one sample sequenced in a study of T cell responses to AZD1222 COVID-19 vaccine. Data came from immunoSEQ multiplex PCR; TCRdb stores just in-frame clones and leaves some out. This sample yields 130,000 to 150,000 clones, of which around 90% are seen a single time; 4.5% to 5.5% belongs to the top ten. Sequencing was performed on peripheral blood, taken 28 days after the second dose of the MenACWY control vaccine. The receptors shown here come from an adult who received the MenACWY meningococcal vaccine as a control.

The gene calls are TRBV27 and TRBJ2-7, with D possibly matching TRBD1 (6 bases). The germline CDR1 and CDR2 sequences are MNHEY and SMNVEV (reference sequence). The V end lost 10 bases, the J end lost 3 bases, and 10 bases lay between the germline ends. The length of the CDR3 is 11 residues. This CDR3 reads CATGTHYEQYF. Written as DNA, the CDR3 is TGTGCCACAGGGACACACTACGAGCAGTACTTC.

The CDR3 is CASSPSDRGRRQFF. In DNA, the CDR3 is TGTGCCAGCAGTCCGTCGGACAGGGGGCGCCGGCAGTTCTTC. The chain joins TRBV2 to TRBJ2-1; 11 nucleotides agree with TRBD1. Trimming removed 5 bases from V and 12 bases from J; junction bases left unmatched: 9. The germline gives CDR1 SNHLY, CDR2 FYNNEI. There are 14 residues in the CDR3. Using reference TRBV2 and TRBJ2-1 for the parts outside the CDR3, the full variable domain is EPEVTQTPSHQVTQMGQEVILRCVPISNHLYFYWYRQILGQKVEFLVSFYNNEISEKSEIFDDQFSVERPDGSNFTLKIRSTKLEDSAMYFCASSPSDRGRRQFFGPGTRLTVL.

The genes are TRBV20-1 and TRBJ2-7; D not certain. The CDR3 runs 11 residues. Trimming shortened V by 5 bases and J by 5 bases, and 10 bases separated the two germline ends. CDR1 is DFQATT and CDR2 is SNEGSKA in the germline V gene (reference sequence). DNA of the CDR3: TGCAGTGCTCCTGGGATGGACGAGCAGTACTTC. This codes for CSAPGMDEQYF.

The J gene is TRBJ2-7, the V gene TRBV2; tentatively, D is TRBD1 or TRBD2 (5 bases each). Germline loops: CDR1 SNHLY, CDR2 FYNNEI. V was clipped by 4 bases and J by 6 bases, with 10 bases between them. The CDR3 extends over 12 amino acids. CDR3 region: CASSGEGTEQYF. As DNA, the CDR3 is TGTGCCAGCAGTGGAGAAGGGACCGAGCAGTACTTC.

This chain links TRBV10-3 with TRBJ1-1; D gene unclear. The CDR3 runs 13 residues. The germline V and J ends were trimmed by 3 bases and 5 bases, with 10 bases remaining between them. Per the germline V gene, CDR1 is ENHRY and CDR2 is SYGVKD. CDR3 nucleotides: TGTGCCATCAGTGATATGAAGGGTACTGAAGCTTTCTTT. Its protein is CAISDMKGTEAFF.

The count of this clone is one. This chain joins TRBV11-3 and TRBJ2-2; 7 bases align to TRBD1. The CDR3 length is 19 residues. The V and J ends lost 0 bases and 4 bases, in that order; junction bases with no gene match: 14. Per germline, CDR1 SGHNT and CDR2 YENEEA. The CDR3 reads CASSLESPQTGTSTGELFF. The CDR3, as DNA: TGTGCCAGCAGCTTAGAATCCCCCCAGACAGGGACGAGCACCGGGGAGCTGTTTTTT.

This chain connects TRBV28 to TRBJ2-3; D remains ambiguous. The V gene lost 5 bases and the J gene lost 1 base, with 16 bases spanning the gap. CDR3 length equals 16 residues. Germline CDR1 is MDHEN and CDR2 is SYDVKM. CDR3: CASSPPTPYGTDTQYF. The DNA of the CDR3 is TGTGCCAGCAGTCCGCCGACGCCCTATGGCACAGATACGCAGTATTTT.

CDR3 sequence: CASSLGSGSGNEQFF. The DNA for the CDR3 is TGTGCCAGCAGCTTAGGCTCAGGGAGTGGGAATGAGCAGTTCTTC. The chain employs TRBV7-9 and TRBJ2-1; D might be TRBD1 or TRBD2, each matching 5 bases. V was clipped by 1 base and J by 7 bases, with 14 bases between them. The length of the CDR3 is 15 residues. Germline V gives CDR1 SEHNR, CDR2 FQNEAQ (reference sequence). Together with reference TRBV7-9 and TRBJ2-1, the CDR3 gives the full variable domain: DTGVSQNPRHKITKRGQNVTFRCDPISEHNRLYWYRQTLGQGPEFLTYFQNEAQLEKSRLLSDRFSAERPKGSFSTLEIQRTEQGDSAMYLCASSLGSGSGNEQFFGPGTRLTVL.

This clone was seen more than once but under ten times. The V call is TRBV2, the J call TRBJ1-2, with D tentatively TRBD1 (6 bases). From germline, CDR1 is SNHLY and CDR2 FYNNEI. The CDR3 is 14 residues long. V shed 6 bases and J shed 0 bases, with 11 bases lying between them. CDR3 loop: CASRTGSANYGYTF. The CDR3, as DNA: TGTGCCAGCAGGACAGGCAGCGCTAACTATGGCTACACCTTC.

The J gene is TRBJ1-3, the V gene TRBV6-5; D uncertain. The CDR3 loop spans 14 amino acids. Germline V lookup: CDR1 MNHEY, CDR2 SVGAGI. With 3 bases removed from V and 0 bases from J, the gap between germline ends came to 6 bases. CDR3 sequence (DNA): TGTGCCAGCAGTTATGGCAGCTCTGGAAACACCATATATTTT. Amino acid sequence: CASSYGSSGNTIYF.

As DNA, the CDR3 is TGTGCCAGCAGGTTAGCGGGAGATACGCAGTATTTT. This codes for CASRLAGDTQYF. The rearrangement uses TRBV28 and TRBJ2-3, with 7 bases lining up with TRBD2. V was clipped by 6 bases and J by 5 bases; unmatched bases: 2. This CDR3 region has 12 residues. Germline loops: CDR1 MDHEN, CDR2 SYDVKM.

This sequence joins TRBV7-9 and TRBJ1-3; the D gene is possibly TRBD1 (5 bases). V gave up 7 bases and J gave up 0 bases, with 34 bases separating them. Germline V gene data show CDR1 as SEHNR and CDR2 as FQNEAQ (reference sequence). The CDR3 has 22 residues. The CDR3 loop reads CASTLLIRGPSSRSSSGNTIYF. The CDR3 DNA sequence: TGTGCCAGCACCCTCTTGATTAGGGGCCCCTCCTCAAGGTCTTCCTCTGGAAACACCATATATTTT.

This clone has a single count. CDR3 loop: CASSTPQGTSYNEQFF. The CDR3 DNA sequence: TGTGCCAGCAGTACCCCCCAGGGTACGTCCTACAATGAGCAGTTCTTC. The genes are TRBV2 and TRBJ2-1; a weak D match, TRBD1 (5 bases). Germline V gene lookup returns CDR1 SNHLY and CDR2 FYNNEI. CDR3 length: 16 amino acids. V gave up 5 bases and J gave up 1 base, with 15 bases separating them.

Written as DNA, the CDR3 is TGTGCCAGCAGACCGCCCGGGGGGCCGGGGACACCCCTCCACTTT. It is translated as CASRPPGGPGTPLHF. This sequence joins TRBV2 and TRBJ1-6, with D tentatively TRBD1 (6 bases). The germline V and J ends were trimmed by 6 bases and 11 bases, with 20 bases remaining between them. The CDR3 is made up of 15 amino acids. The V gene's germline CDR1 is SNHLY and CDR2 FYNNEI.

About this clone itself: Other nucleotide sequences from this sample produce the same CDR3. This chain links TRBV20-1 with TRBJ2-1, with D possibly matching TRBD1 (6 bases). The CDR3 has 12 amino acids. CDR1 and CDR2 from the germline V gene are DFQATT and SNEGSKA (reference sequence). The V end lost 3 bases, the J end lost 4 bases, and 7 bases lay between the germline ends. The DNA for the CDR3 is TGCAGTGCTAGTACAGGGTACAATGAGCAGTTCTTC. It specifies CSASTGYNEQFF.

V and J are TRBV5-1 and TRBJ2-1, with TRBD1 matching 9 bases. The CDR3 spans 14 residues. Germline CDR1 is SGHRS and CDR2 is YFSETQ. J lost 6 bases, V lost 2 bases, and 3 bases had no gene match. The CDR3 loop is CASSFRDRANEQFF. As DNA, the CDR3 is TGCGCCAGCAGCTTCCGGGACAGGGCCAATGAGCAGTTCTTC.

The CDR3 bases are TGTGCCAGCAGATTCCGACTAGCGGCCCAAGAGACCCAGTACTTC. Encoded protein: CASRFRLAAQETQYF. V and J are TRBV27 and TRBJ2-5; 9 nucleotides align to TRBD2. The CDR3 runs 15 residues. Trimming removed 6 bases from V and 1 base from J; junction bases left unmatched: 6. Looked up from germline, CDR1 is MNHEY and CDR2 is SMNVEV (reference sequence).

The chain combines TRBV6-5 with TRBJ2-2; TRBD2 matches at 12 bases. The CDR3 has 16 residues. V trimming: 4 bases; J trimming: 7 bases; junction bases outside the gene matches: 7. In germline, CDR1 is MNHEY, CDR2 SVGAGI. CDR3 DNA: TGTGCCAGCAGTTCTCGGACTAGCGGGAAAGGCGGGGAGCTGTTTTTT. Amino acids: CASSSRTSGKGGELFF.

The chain uses TRBV19 and TRBJ1-1; D is undetermined. Germline lookup yields CDR1 LNHDA and CDR2 SQIVND (reference sequence). V lost 1 base and J 8 bases, leaving 11 bases between the germline ends. This CDR3 comprises 13 residues. The CDR3 region is CASSIVGGNEAFF. CDR3 DNA: TGTGCCAGTAGTATAGTGGGAGGGAACGAAGCTTTCTTT.